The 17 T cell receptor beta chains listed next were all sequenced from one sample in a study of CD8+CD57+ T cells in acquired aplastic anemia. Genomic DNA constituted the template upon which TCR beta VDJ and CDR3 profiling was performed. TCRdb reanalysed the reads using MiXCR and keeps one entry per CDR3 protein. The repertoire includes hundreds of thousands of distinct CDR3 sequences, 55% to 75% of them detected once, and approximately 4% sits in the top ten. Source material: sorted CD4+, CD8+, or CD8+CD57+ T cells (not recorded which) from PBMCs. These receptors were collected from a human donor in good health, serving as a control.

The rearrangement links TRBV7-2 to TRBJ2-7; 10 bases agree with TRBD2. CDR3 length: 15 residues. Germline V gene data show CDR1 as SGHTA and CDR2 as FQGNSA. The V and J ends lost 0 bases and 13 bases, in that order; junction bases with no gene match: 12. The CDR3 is CASSLALAGNEQFYF. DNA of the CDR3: TGTGCCAGCAGCTTAGCACTAGCGGGGAATGAGCAGTTCTACTTC.

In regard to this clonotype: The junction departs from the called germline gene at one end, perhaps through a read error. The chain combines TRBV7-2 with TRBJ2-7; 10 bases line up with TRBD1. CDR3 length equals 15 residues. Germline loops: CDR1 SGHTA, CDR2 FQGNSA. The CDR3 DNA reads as TGCGCCAGCAGCTCGGACAGGGGGTCGGGTGCCGAGACGTACTTC. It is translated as CASSSDRGSGAETYF.

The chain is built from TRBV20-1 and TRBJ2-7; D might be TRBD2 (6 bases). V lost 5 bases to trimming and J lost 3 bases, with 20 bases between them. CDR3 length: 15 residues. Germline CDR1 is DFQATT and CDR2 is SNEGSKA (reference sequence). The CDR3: CSARSGGAIDYEQYF. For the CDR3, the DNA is TGCAGTGCTCGTAGCGGCGGGGCAATAGACTACGAGCAGTACTTC.

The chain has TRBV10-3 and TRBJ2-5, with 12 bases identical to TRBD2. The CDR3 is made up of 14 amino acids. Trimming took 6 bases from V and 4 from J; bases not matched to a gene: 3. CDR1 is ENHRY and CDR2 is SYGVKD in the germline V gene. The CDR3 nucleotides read TGTGCCATCAGGTCTAGCGGGGGGGGAGAGACCCAGTACTTC. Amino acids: CAIRSSGGGETQYF.

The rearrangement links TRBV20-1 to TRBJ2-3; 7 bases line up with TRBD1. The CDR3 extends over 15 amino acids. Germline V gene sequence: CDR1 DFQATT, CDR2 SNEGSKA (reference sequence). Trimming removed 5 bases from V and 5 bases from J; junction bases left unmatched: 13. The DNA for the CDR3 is TGCAGTGCTGCCCAACCGGCCAGGGGGTTAGATACGCAGTATTTT. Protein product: CSAAQPARGLDTQYF.

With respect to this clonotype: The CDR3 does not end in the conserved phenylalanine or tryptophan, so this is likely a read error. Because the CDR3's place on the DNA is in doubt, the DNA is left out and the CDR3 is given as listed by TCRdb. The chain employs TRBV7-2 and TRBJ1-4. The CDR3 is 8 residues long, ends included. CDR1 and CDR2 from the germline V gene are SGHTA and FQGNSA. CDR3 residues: CASSLAVV.

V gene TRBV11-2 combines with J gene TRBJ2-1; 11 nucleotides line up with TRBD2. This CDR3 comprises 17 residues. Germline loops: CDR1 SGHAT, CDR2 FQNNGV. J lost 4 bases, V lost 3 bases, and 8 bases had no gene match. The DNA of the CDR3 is TGTGCCAGCAGCTTCCTTAGCGGGGGGGATACTTACAATGAGCAGTTCTTC. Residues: CASSFLSGGDTYNEQFF.

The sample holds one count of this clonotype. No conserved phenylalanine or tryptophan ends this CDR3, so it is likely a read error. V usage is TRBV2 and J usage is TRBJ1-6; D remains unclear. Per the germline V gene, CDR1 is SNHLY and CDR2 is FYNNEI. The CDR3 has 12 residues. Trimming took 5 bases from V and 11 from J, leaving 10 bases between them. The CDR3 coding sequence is TGTGCCAGCAGTTTGACACCTGCACCCCTCCACTCT. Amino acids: CASSLTPAPLHS.

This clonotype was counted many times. The CDR3, as DNA: TGCAGTGCTAGGAAAGCGCTAGCGGGGGCGTTCACCGGGGAGCTGTTTTTT. It yields the protein CSARKALAGAFTGELFF. The rearrangement uses TRBV20-1 and TRBJ2-2, with 10 bases that match TRBD2. The length of the CDR3 is 17 residues. Germline V gives CDR1 DFQATT, CDR2 SNEGSKA (reference sequence). After removal of 3 bases from V and 4 bases from J, the junction contained 11 bases not matched to a gene.

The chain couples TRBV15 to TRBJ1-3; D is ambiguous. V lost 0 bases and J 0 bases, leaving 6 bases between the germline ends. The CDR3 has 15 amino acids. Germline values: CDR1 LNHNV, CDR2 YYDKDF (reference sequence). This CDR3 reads CATSRDVGSGNTIYF. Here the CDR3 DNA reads TGTGCCACCAGCAGAGATGTTGGCTCTGGAAACACCATATATTTT.

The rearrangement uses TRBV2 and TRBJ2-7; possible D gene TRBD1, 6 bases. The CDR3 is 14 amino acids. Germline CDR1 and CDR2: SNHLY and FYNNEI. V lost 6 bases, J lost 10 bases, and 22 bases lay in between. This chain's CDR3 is CASSSRTGDIDQYF. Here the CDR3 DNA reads TGTGCCAGCAGCTCCCGGACCGGGGACATTGACCAGTACTTC.

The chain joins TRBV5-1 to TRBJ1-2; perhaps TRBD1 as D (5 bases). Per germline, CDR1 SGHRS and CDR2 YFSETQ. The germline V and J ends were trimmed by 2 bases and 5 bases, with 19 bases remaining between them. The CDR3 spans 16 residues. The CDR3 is CASSLARHRGYYGYTF. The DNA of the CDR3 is TGCGCCAGCAGCTTAGCACGTCATAGGGGATATTATGGCTACACCTTC.

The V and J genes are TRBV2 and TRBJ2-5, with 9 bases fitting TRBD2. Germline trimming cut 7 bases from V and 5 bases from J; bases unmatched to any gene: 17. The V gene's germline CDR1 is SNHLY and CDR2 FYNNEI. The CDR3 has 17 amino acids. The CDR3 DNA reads TGTGCCAGCAAAAGGTCAACTCCGACAGGGACTAGCGAGACCCAGTACTTC. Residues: CASKRSTPTGTSETQYF. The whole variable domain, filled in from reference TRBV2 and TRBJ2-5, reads EPEVTQTPSHQVTQMGQEVILRCVPISNHLYFYWYRQILGQKVEFLVSFYNNEISEKSEIFDDQFSVERPDGSNFTLKIRSTKLEDSAMYFCASKRSTPTGTSETQYFGPGTRLLVL.

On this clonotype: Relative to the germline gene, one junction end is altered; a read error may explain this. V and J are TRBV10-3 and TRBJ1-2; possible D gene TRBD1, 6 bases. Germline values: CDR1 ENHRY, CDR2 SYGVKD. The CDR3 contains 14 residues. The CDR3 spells CGISQDREGYGYTF. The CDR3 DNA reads TGTGGCATCAGTCAGGACAGAGAGGGCTATGGCTACACCTTC.

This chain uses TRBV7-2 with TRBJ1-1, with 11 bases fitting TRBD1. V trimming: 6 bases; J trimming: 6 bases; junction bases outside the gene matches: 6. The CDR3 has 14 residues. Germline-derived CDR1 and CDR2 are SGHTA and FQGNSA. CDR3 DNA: TGTGCCAGCAGGCCGGACAGGGGGCTATCTGAAGCTTTCTTT. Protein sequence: CASRPDRGLSEAFF.

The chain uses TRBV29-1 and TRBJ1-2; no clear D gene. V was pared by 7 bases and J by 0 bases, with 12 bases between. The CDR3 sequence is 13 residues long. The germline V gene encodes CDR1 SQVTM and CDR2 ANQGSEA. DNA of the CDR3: TGCAGCGCTGCCTCGCCCTCTAACTATGGCTACACCTTC. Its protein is CSAASPSNYGYTF. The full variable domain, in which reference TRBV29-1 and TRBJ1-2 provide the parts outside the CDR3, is SAVISQKPSRDICQRGTSLTIQCQVDSQVTMMFWYRQQPGQSLTLIATANQGSEATYESGFVIDKFPISRPNLTFSTLTVSNMSPEDSSIYLCSAASPSNYGYTFGSGTRLTVV.

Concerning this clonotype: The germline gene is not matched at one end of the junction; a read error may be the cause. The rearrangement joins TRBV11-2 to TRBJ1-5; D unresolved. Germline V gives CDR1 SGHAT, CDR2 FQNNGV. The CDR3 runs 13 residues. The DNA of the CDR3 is TGTGCCAGCCGCTTTAGTAATAAAGAGCCCCAGCATTTT. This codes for CASRFSNKEPQHF.